Sequencing of this TCR beta chain was carried out in a study of blood T cells in healthy people across ages. General observations from the study: Unsorted PBMC material precluded a definitive naive versus antigen-experienced comparison.

This CDR3 contains 16 residues. The V gene end was trimmed by 1 base and the J gene end by 5 bases; junction bases not matched to a gene: 5. CDR1 is SGHTA, CDR2 FQGNSA, per germline. This clonotype was seen a few times. What it binds is not known. Per sample, a minimum of 6.5 million PBMCs were isolated. PCR was performed a second time for roughly 7 to 11 cycles using a sample-barcoded 5' primer and a J-beta primer mix. A single record per CDR3 protein comes from TCRdb applying MiXCR to the 5' RACE reads. The table records about 800,000 distinct CDR3 sequences, around a quarter of them present only once. The same sample was also used in a study of T cells of mothers and their children. That source adds: Five to seven children, together with their three healthy Caucasian mothers, made up the donors.

The sequence derives from a boy aged 10-17 years in good health. The chain combines TRBV7-2 with TRBJ2-5, with TRBD1 matching over 12 bases. Sequencing was done on a sample of blood. CDR3: CASSLEGQGAGETQYF. The CDR3 region has the DNA TGTGCCAGCAGCTTAGAGGGACAGGGGGCGGGTGAGACCCAGTACTTC.